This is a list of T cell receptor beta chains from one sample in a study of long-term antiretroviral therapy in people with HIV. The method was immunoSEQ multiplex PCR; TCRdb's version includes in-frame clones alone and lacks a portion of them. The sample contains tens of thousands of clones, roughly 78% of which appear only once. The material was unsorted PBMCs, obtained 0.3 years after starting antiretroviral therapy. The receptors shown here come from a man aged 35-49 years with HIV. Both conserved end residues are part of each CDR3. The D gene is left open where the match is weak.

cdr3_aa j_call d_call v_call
CAWSDPWTQYF TRBJ2-5 . TRBV30
CATSRGLRGAHPQPQHF TRBJ1-5 . TRBV15
CASIQQRTNEKLFF TRBJ1-4 . TRBV2
CAWSLTESHGYTF TRBJ1-2 . TRBV30
CASSPFGGNTEAFF TRBJ1-1 . TRBV5-4
CASLLAGRKTQYF TRBJ2-5 TRBD2 TRBV30
CASSQDQRRQGRGYGYTF TRBJ1-2 . TRBV14
CASSIREDNSPLHF TRBJ1-6 . TRBV9
CASSSRIGRLAVNTGELFF TRBJ2-2 TRBD2 TRBV28
CASSANRDRVAGELFF TRBJ2-2 TRBD1 TRBV5-4
CASSPTGGYNEQFF TRBJ2-1 . TRBV18
CASSSSGSRNEQFF TRBJ2-1 TRBD2 TRBV28
CASSRDSSTEAFF TRBJ1-1 TRBD1 TRBV7-9
CASSLTSYEQYF TRBJ2-7 . TRBV5-5
CASRGQLSYEQYF TRBJ2-7 . TRBV27
CSAPIQETQYF TRBJ2-5 . TRBV20-1
CASSLLGGDTQYF TRBJ2-3 TRBD2 TRBV27
CASSPSTDTQYF TRBJ2-3 . TRBV7-9
CSVAERGGATDTQYF TRBJ2-3 TRBD2 TRBV29-1
CASGERDRIYNEQFF TRBJ2-1 TRBD1 TRBV7-9
CASRTIRDRGQETQYF TRBJ2-5 TRBD1 TRBV11-2
CASSYGREASPLHF TRBJ1-6 . TRBV6-5
CASSPRGQGVGTGELFF TRBJ2-2 TRBD1 TRBV14
CASSKGQGENQPQHF TRBJ1-5 TRBD1 TRBV11-2
CASSLGSSSGSKQYF TRBJ2-7 . TRBV7-2
CASSTGLANTDTQYF TRBJ2-3 TRBD2 TRBV19
CASSPRMGADSPLHF TRBJ1-6 . TRBV18
CASSLEEGTGGNTIYF TRBJ1-3 . TRBV7-6
CASSYSMEGAYEQYF TRBJ2-7 . TRBV6-5
CASSLDRVGSPLHF TRBJ1-6 TRBD1 TRBV28
CASSYQGGGYNEQFF TRBJ2-1 . TRBV6-6
CASSLSSLNTEAFF TRBJ1-1 . TRBV5-1
CASSSRQEQETQYF TRBJ2-5 . TRBV5-4
CASSSPLLTVSSYEQYF TRBJ2-7 . TRBV28
CASSLDGRFGLSYEQYF TRBJ2-7 . TRBV11-2
CASSLIMLATDTQYF TRBJ2-3 . TRBV7-2
CASSIVPQDRNTGELFF TRBJ2-2 . TRBV19
CASSPSGVYEQYF TRBJ2-7 . TRBV21-1
CASTTDRKAEAFF TRBJ1-1 . TRBV6-5
CASSAEGRRTEAFF TRBJ1-1 . TRBV2
CASSLLAATNEKLFF TRBJ1-4 . TRBV28
CSVYSGGYTGELFF TRBJ2-2 TRBD2 TRBV29-1
CASSTLISGNTIYF TRBJ1-3 . TRBV2
CASSLRALNIQYF TRBJ2-4 . TRBV28
CASGLAGGLNEQFF TRBJ2-1 TRBD2 TRBV28
CASTLNQGSSYNEQFF TRBJ2-1 . TRBV5-1
CASSSLAPRDSAEAFF TRBJ1-1 TRBD1 TRBV7-2